A single T cell receptor (beta chain) is shown here with its context. Its antigen remains unidentified. This CDR3 spans 14 amino acids. Germline CDR1 and CDR2: SQVTM and ANQGSEA. The V and J ends lost 4 bases and 1 base respectively, with 13 bases between them. Clones were sequenced by immunoSEQ multiplex PCR, and TCRdb holds only the in-frame ones, with some missing. The sample has over 80,000 clones; roughly nine tenths are singletons. The record originates from a study of graft-versus-host responses after intestinal transplantation. Study outcomes and limitations: Detection of GvH clones occurred in recipient marrow, and some had their first appearance in ileum or blood.

The sequence came from a human donor who was the organ donor for an intestinal transplant. Sequencing was performed on unstimulated CD4+ T cells sorted from spleen or lymph node cells, taken before transplant. This chain uses TRBV29-1 with TRBJ1-2; the D is unclear. Here the CDR3 DNA reads TGCAGCGTTGGAACGGGTTCGGATAACTATGGCTACACCTTC. It translates to CSVGTGSDNYGYTF. Supplemented by reference TRBV29-1 and TRBJ1-2, the full variable domain reads SAVISQKPSRDICQRGTSLTIQCQVDSQVTMMFWYRQQPGQSLTLIATANQGSEATYESGFVIDKFPISRPNLTFSTLTVSNMSPEDSSIYLCSVGTGSDNYGYTFGSGTRLTVV.